These 30 T cell receptor beta chains originate from one sample sequenced in a study of cytomegalovirus exposure and HLA in healthy donors. PCR involved 60 Vbeta and 13 Jbeta primers. Generated by immunoSEQ multiplex PCR, the TCRdb table keeps only in-frame clones and is missing some. The sample gives roughly 150,000 clones, around 75% of which show up once; roughly 3% is in the top ten. The material sequenced was PBMCs. All receptors derive from a woman in her forties or fifties in good health and CMV-seropositive.

The chain combines TRBV7-9 with TRBJ2-7; no firm D call. The CDR3 sequence is 13 residues long. V was shortened by 4 bases and J by 0 bases, with 7 bases between the two germline ends. Germline V gene sequence: CDR1 SEHNR, CDR2 FQNEAQ (reference sequence). The DNA for the CDR3 is TGTGCCAGCAGCTCCGACTCCTCCTACGAGCAGTACTTC. Translation: CASSSDSSYEQYF.

This clone has only one observation. The chain carries TRBV2 and TRBJ2-5; the D gene is possibly TRBD2 (6 bases). The ends were cut back, 6 bases at V and 3 bases at J, with 11 bases in the middle. Germline values: CDR1 SNHLY, CDR2 FYNNEI. The CDR3 totals 13 residues. This CDR3 reads CASSERVKETQYF. The CDR3 nucleotides are TGTGCCAGCAGCGAGCGGGTTAAAGAGACCCAGTACTTC. Combining the CDR3 with reference TRBV2 and TRBJ2-5 gives the whole variable domain EPEVTQTPSHQVTQMGQEVILRCVPISNHLYFYWYRQILGQKVEFLVSFYNNEISEKSEIFDDQFSVERPDGSNFTLKIRSTKLEDSAMYFCASSERVKETQYFGPGTRLLVL.

The rearrangement links TRBV11-3 to TRBJ2-2; the match to TRBD1 covers 10 bases. CDR1 SGHNT and CDR2 YENEEA come from the germline V gene. V lost 3 bases to trimming and J lost 4 bases; unmatched junction nucleotides: 2. The CDR3 is made up of 15 amino acids. This CDR3 is CASSLGTGVTGELFF. The CDR3 DNA reads as TGTGCCAGCAGCTTGGGGACAGGGGTCACCGGGGAGCTGTTTTTT.

The rearrangement uses TRBV7-9 and TRBJ2-1; D is perhaps TRBD2 (5 bases). CDR3 length equals 15 residues. Germline assignment: CDR1 SEHNR and CDR2 FQNEAQ (reference sequence). Trimming stripped 1 base from V and 1 base from J, with 8 bases between. The CDR3: CASSLVRVSYNEQFF. The CDR3 DNA follows: TGTGCCAGCAGCTTAGTGCGGGTTTCCTACAATGAGCAGTTCTTC.

Here the CDR3 DNA reads TGTGCCAGCAGCTTGGCAGGGGGCGATGGCTACACCTTC. Protein: CASSLAGGDGYTF. This sequence joins TRBV5-4 and TRBJ1-2; 8 nucleotides agree with TRBD1. The germline gives CDR1 SGHNT, CDR2 YYREEE (reference sequence). The junction had 1 base not matched to a gene; V was cut back by 0 bases and J by 6 bases. The CDR3 sequence is 13 residues long. Complete variable domain (other parts from reference TRBV5-4 and TRBJ1-2): ETGVTQSPTHLIKTRGQQVTLRCSSQSGHNTVSWYQQALGQGPQFIFQYYREEENGRGNFPPRFSGLQFPNYSSELNVNALELDDSALYLCASSLAGGDGYTFGSGTRLTVV.

This chain uses TRBV6-5 with TRBJ2-5; TRBD2 matches 7 bases. Germline V gives CDR1 MNHEY, CDR2 SVGAGI. The CDR3 consists of 14 residues. V trimming: 2 bases; J trimming: 2 bases; junction bases outside the gene matches: 2. Here the CDR3 reads CASSYRTRQETQYF. The CDR3, as DNA: TGTGCCAGCAGTTACCGGACTAGACAAGAGACCCAGTACTTC.

A few counts support this clone. This chain links TRBV6-6 with TRBJ1-1, with D perhaps matching TRBD1 (5 bases). The germline CDR1 and CDR2 sequences are MNHNY and SVGAGI (reference sequence). The length of the CDR3 is 13 residues. Trimming removed 6 bases at V and 8 bases at J, with 16 bases between. CDR3 bases: TGTGCCAGCAGCCCCGCAGGGTTCGGCGAAGCTTTCTTT. Its protein is CASSPAGFGEAFF.

The chain links TRBV6-6 to TRBJ1-1; no clear D. This CDR3 is built from 15 residues. Germline CDR1 MNHNY, CDR2 SVGAGI (reference sequence). Trimming shortened V by 4 bases and J by 3 bases, and 15 bases separated the two germline ends. Written as DNA, the CDR3 is TGTGCCAGCAGTTCCCCGCCTCGAGAGGACACTGAAGCTTTCTTT. Its protein product is CASSSPPREDTEAFF.

The V gene is TRBV5-5, the J gene TRBJ2-5; D might be TRBD1 (5 bases). This CDR3 region has 14 residues. Germline CDR1 and CDR2: SGHKS and YYEKEE (reference sequence). Trimming removed 0 bases at V and 1 base at J, with 7 bases between. The CDR3 nucleotides read TGTGCCAGCAGCTTGGAGGGGCGCCAAGAGACCCAGTACTTC. Translating it yields CASSLEGRQETQYF.

This clone was observed a few times. The chain combines TRBV7-6 with TRBJ1-5; possible D gene TRBD1, 6 bases. This CDR3 is 15 amino acids long. Germline CDR1 and CDR2: SGHVS and FNYEAQ. Trimming took 6 bases from V and 7 from J, leaving 19 bases between them. The CDR3 DNA is TGTGCCAGCAGACCCGAGGGGGGGCCGTGGCAGCCCCAGCATTTT. Protein product: CASRPEGGPWQPQHF.

In DNA, the CDR3 is TGCGCCAGCAGCTTCAGGGGCGAGCAGTTCTTC. Its translation: CASSFRGEQFF. This chain joins TRBV5-1 and TRBJ2-1, with D possibly TRBD1 on 6 matching bases. There are 11 residues in the CDR3. V shed 2 bases and J shed 10 bases, with 7 bases lying between them. Germline-derived CDR1 and CDR2 are SGHRS and YFSETQ.

The CDR3 loop reads CASSYPPYGGQEFSLGYGYTF. The DNA for the CDR3 is TGTGCCAGCAGTTACCCCCCCTACGGCGGACAGGAGTTCTCACTAGGTTATGGCTACACCTTC. V is TRBV27 and J is TRBJ1-2, with 7 bases that match TRBD1. This CDR3 has 21 residues. Germline CDR1 reads MNHEY; CDR2 reads SMNVEV (reference sequence). V trimming: 4 bases; J trimming: 5 bases; junction bases outside the gene matches: 28.

Notes on this clone: One junction end disagrees with the germline gene, perhaps due to a read error. The rearrangement uses TRBV6-1 and TRBJ2-7, with TRBD2 identical over 7 bases. Germline loops: CDR1 MNHNS, CDR2 SASEGT. The CDR3 loop spans 14 amino acids. CDR3 amino acids: CASRPGTNSYEQHF. The CDR3, as DNA: TGTGCCAGCCGACCCGGGACTAACTCCTACGAGCAGCACTTC.

This clone occurred once. The chain is built from TRBV6-6 and TRBJ1-5, with D possibly TRBD1 on 5 matching bases. CDR3 length equals 15 residues. V was clipped by 7 bases and J by 4 bases, with 17 bases between them. Germline assignment: CDR1 MNHNY and CDR2 SVGAGI (reference sequence). Here the CDR3 DNA reads TGTGCCAGCACCCAAGGGCAGGGTGGAAATCAGCCCCAGCATTTT. This encodes CASTQGQGGNQPQHF.

The gene calls are TRBV19 and TRBJ1-2; 7 nucleotides line up with TRBD1. This CDR3 spans 17 amino acids. Germline trimming cut 3 bases from V and 4 bases from J; bases unmatched to any gene: 14. The germline CDR1 and CDR2 sequences are LNHDA and SQIVND (reference sequence). DNA for the CDR3: TGTGCCAGTAGTATGGGTTGGGGACAGCCGACCTCCTATGGCTACACCTTC. It codes for CASSMGWGQPTSYGYTF.

The chain uses TRBV5-1 and TRBJ2-4; possible D gene TRBD1, 5 bases. The V end lost 4 bases, the J end lost 5 bases, and 13 bases lay between the germline ends. CDR3 size: 14 residues. Germline assignment: CDR1 SGHRS and CDR2 YFSETQ. The CDR3 DNA reads TGCGCCAGCAGCCAGCTAGGCAGGGAAAACATTCAGTACTTC. It is translated as CASSQLGRENIQYF.

This clone was recorded once. This chain joins TRBV29-1 and TRBJ2-7; TRBD1 matches at 12 bases. J gave up 7 bases and V 5 bases, and 6 bases lay outside the gene matches. Per the germline V gene, CDR1 is SQVTM and CDR2 is ANQGSEA. The CDR3 totals 13 residues. CDR3 nucleotide sequence: TGCAGCGTTCCGGGACAGGGGGCGAGTGAGCAGTACTTC. Protein sequence: CSVPGQGASEQYF.

The chain uses TRBV10-3 and TRBJ1-1, with D possibly being TRBD1 (5 bases). CDR1 is ENHRY, CDR2 SYGVKD, per germline. The V end was cut by 10 bases, the J end by 1 base, with 13 bases between. This CDR3 is 13 amino acids long. The CDR3 loop is CATAGEGNTEAFF. In DNA, the CDR3 is TGTGCCACTGCGGGGGAAGGGAACACTGAAGCTTTCTTT.

CDR3 loop: CASGLGTGTSPLHF. The CDR3, as DNA: TGTGCTAGTGGTTTGGGGACAGGGACTTCACCCCTCCACTTT. The chain joins TRBV12-5 to TRBJ1-6, with TRBD1 matching 8 bases. The germline gives CDR1 LGHNT, CDR2 FRNRAP. The CDR3 is 14 residues long. V lost 1 base and J lost 9; bases outside the gene matches: 2.

V is TRBV10-1 and J is TRBJ1-2, with D unclear. Germline CDR1 is WNHNN and CDR2 is SYGVQD (reference sequence). The CDR3 length is 13 residues. The germline V and J ends were trimmed by 4 bases and 8 bases, with 14 bases remaining between them. CDR3 sequence reads: CASSASGTGGYTF. The CDR3 nucleotides are TGCGCCAGCAGTGCATCAGGCACGGGAGGCTACACCTTC.

A remark on this clone: In the same sample, other DNA sequences code for this CDR3. J is TRBJ2-1 and V is TRBV10-1; D possibly corresponds to TRBD1 (6 bases). From germline, CDR1 is WNHNN and CDR2 SYGVQD (reference sequence). The V end was cut by 0 bases, the J end by 0 bases, with 9 bases between. The CDR3 is 16 residues long. CDR3 sequence: CASSESRGSSYNEQFF. The CDR3 DNA sequence: TGCGCCAGCAGTGAGTCGAGGGGGAGCTCCTACAATGAGCAGTTCTTC.

This clone was found a few times. The chain recombines TRBV11-2 with TRBJ2-7; TRBD1 aligns across 7 bases. The CDR3 covers 16 residues. From germline, CDR1 is SGHAT and CDR2 FQNNGV. Unmatched junction bases numbered 15, after V lost 3 bases and J lost 7 bases. CDR3 nucleotides: TGTGCCAGCAGCTTCTTGACAGGGCTCCACCTTGGGGAGCAGTACTTC. It specifies CASSFLTGLHLGEQYF.

This chain links TRBV7-9 with TRBJ2-7; 9 positions agree with TRBD2. Germline V gene sequence: CDR1 SEHNR, CDR2 FQNEAQ (reference sequence). V shed 4 bases, J shed 0 bases, and the junction held 4 bases outside the gene matches. The CDR3 covers 15 residues. CDR3 in DNA: TGTGCCAGCAGCTGGAGCGGGGGGTCCTCCTACGAGCAGTACTTC. It encodes CASSWSGGSSYEQYF.

The genes are TRBV7-2 and TRBJ2-3, with D uncertain. The germline V gene encodes CDR1 SGHTA and CDR2 FQGNSA. V shed 4 bases and J shed 3 bases, with 2 bases lying between them. The CDR3 contains 11 residues. The CDR3 DNA reads TGTGCCAGCAGCTCTACAGATACGCAGTATTTT. This translates into CASSSTDTQYF.

The chain links TRBV7-8 to TRBJ1-5, with 8 bases fitting TRBD1. Germline loops: CDR1 SGHVS, CDR2 FQNEAQ. CDR3 length equals 14 residues. V lost 7 bases to trimming and J lost 5 bases; unmatched junction nucleotides: 7. CDR3 nucleotides: TGTGCCAGCACCGTGGACAGGGCGCATCAGCCCCAGCATTTT. Its translation: CASTVDRAHQPQHF.

The chain carries TRBV4-2 and TRBJ1-5, with TRBD1 matching over 8 bases. V dropped 4 bases and J dropped 7; count of bases not matched to a gene: 12. The CDR3 runs 16 residues. The V gene's germline CDR1 is LGHNA and CDR2 YNFKEQ. CDR3 in amino acids: CASSPGPDRAYQPQHF. Here the CDR3 DNA reads TGTGCCAGCAGCCCGGGCCCGGACAGGGCATACCAGCCCCAGCATTTT.

The chain combines TRBV9 with TRBJ1-2; the match to TRBD1 covers 10 bases. The CDR3 contains 18 residues. CDR1 is SGDLS, CDR2 YYNGEE, per germline. V was clipped by 0 bases and J by 6 bases; unmatched bases: 14. The CDR3 bases are TGTGCCAGCAGCGTAGGGGGACAGGGGCATCCAATATTCCATGGCTACACCTTC. Translating it yields CASSVGGQGHPIFHGYTF.

The chain is built from TRBV5-1 and TRBJ1-1, with TRBD1 matching over 9 bases. Germline CDR1 is SGHRS and CDR2 is YFSETQ. This CDR3 contains 17 residues. Losses at the gene ends were 4 bases for V and 2 bases for J; bases not matched to a gene: 12. This CDR3 is CASSRPTGGETNTEAFF. CDR3 DNA: TGCGCCAGCAGCCGTCCCACAGGGGGCGAAACAAACACTGAAGCTTTCTTT.

V gene TRBV5-1 combines with J gene TRBJ2-5; 13 bases are a match to TRBD2. V lost 1 base, J lost 3 bases, and 3 bases stayed unmatched. The CDR3 has 16 residues. Germline loops: CDR1 SGHRS, CDR2 YFSETQ. CDR3 nucleotides: TGCGCCAGCAGCTTGTTGGGGACTAGCGGGGAAGAGACCCAGTACTTC. Translating it yields CASSLLGTSGEETQYF.

The chain uses TRBV15 and TRBJ2-1; the D is unclear. The CDR3 is 14 amino acids. Germline V gene sequence: CDR1 LNHNV, CDR2 YYDKDF (reference sequence). Trimming shortened V by 8 bases and J by 5 bases, and 16 bases separated the two germline ends. For the CDR3, the DNA is TGTGCCACCTCCTTCGAGCTCCAAAACAATGAGCAGTTCTTC. It encodes CATSFELQNNEQFF.